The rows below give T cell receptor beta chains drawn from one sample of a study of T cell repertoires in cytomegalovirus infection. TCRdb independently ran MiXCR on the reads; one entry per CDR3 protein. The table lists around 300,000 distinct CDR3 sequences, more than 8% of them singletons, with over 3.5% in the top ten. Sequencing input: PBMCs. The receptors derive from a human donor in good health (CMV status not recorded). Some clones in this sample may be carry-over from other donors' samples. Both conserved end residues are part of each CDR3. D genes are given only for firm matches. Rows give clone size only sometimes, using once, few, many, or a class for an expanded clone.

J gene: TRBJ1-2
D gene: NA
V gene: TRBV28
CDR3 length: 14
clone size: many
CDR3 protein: CASLPGAGAFGYTF
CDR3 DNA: TGTGCCAGTCTCCCCGGGGCGGGGGCGTTTGGCTACACCTTC

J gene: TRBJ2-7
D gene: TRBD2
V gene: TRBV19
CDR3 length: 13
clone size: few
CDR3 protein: CASSMRTSGEQYF
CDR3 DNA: TGTGCCAGTAGTATGAGGACTAGCGGCGAGCAGTACTTC

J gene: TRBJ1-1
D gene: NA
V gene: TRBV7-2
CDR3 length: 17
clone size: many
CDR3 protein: CASSLTRLGPQGTEAFF
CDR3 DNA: TGTGCCAGCAGTCTTACTAGACTCGGACCCCAAGGCACTGAAGCTTTCTTT

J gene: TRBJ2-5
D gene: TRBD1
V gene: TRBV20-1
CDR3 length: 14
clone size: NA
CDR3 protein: CSAETGGRQETQYF
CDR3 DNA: TGCAGTGCGGAGACAGGGGGTCGGCAAGAGACCCAGTACTTC

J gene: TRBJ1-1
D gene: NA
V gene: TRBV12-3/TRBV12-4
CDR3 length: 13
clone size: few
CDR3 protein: CASTPGGLTEAFF
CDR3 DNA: TGTGCCAGCACCCCGGGAGGGTTGACTGAAGCTTTCTTT

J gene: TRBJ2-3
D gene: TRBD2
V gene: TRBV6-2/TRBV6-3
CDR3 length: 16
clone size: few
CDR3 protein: CASSLESGSGTDTQYF
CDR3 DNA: TGTGCCAGCAGTTTAGAGAGCGGGAGTGGTACAGATACGCAGTATTTT

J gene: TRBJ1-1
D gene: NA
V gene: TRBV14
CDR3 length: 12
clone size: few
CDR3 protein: CASSGQSTEAFF
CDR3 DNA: TGTGCCAGCAGCGGACAGAGCACTGAAGCTTTCTTT

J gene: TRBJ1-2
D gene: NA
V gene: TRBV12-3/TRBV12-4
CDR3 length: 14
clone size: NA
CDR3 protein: CASRGSGNRDGYTF
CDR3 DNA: TGTGCCAGCCGCGGTTCGGGGAATAGAGATGGCTACACCTTC

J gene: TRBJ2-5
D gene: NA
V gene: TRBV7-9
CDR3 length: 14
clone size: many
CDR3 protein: CASSLADTQETQYF
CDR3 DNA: TGTGCCAGCAGCTTAGCAGACACCCAAGAGACCCAGTACTTC

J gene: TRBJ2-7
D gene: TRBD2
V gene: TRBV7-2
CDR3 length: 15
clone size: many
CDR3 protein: CASSSAGGRVREQYF
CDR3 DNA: TGTGCCAGCAGCTCAGCGGGAGGCCGGGTTCGTGAGCAGTACTTC

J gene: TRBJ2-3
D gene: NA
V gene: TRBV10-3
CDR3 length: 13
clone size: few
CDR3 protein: CAIGSGSTDTQYF
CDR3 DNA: TGTGCCATCGGGTCAGGGTCCACAGATACGCAGTATTTT

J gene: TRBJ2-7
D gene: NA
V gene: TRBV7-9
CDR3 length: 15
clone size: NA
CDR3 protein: CASSLRLGGGEEQYF
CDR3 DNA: TGTGCCAGCAGCTTAAGATTAGGGGGAGGAGAAGAGCAGTACTTC

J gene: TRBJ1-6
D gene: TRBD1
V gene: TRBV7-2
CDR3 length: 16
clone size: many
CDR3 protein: CASSSTPGTGNSPLHF
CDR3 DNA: TGTGCCAGCAGCTCTACTCCCGGGACAGGGAATTCACCCCTCCACTTT

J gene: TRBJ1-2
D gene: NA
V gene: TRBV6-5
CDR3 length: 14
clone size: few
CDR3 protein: CASSYRGPHYGYTF
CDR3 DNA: TGTGCCAGCAGTTACAGGGGTCCCCACTATGGCTACACCTTC

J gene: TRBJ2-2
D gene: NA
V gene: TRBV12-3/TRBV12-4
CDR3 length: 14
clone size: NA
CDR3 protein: CALSREQRTGELFF
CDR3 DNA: TGTGCCTTAAGCCGGGAACAGAGAACCGGGGAGCTGTTTTTT

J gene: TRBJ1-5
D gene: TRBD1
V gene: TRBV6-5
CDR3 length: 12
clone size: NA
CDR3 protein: CASGGGGLAQHF
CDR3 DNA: TGTGCCAGCGGGGGAGGGGGCCTGGCCCAGCATTTT

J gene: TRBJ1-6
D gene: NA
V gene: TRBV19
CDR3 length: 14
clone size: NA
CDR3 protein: CASSIGKSNSPLHF
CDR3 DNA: TGTGCCAGTAGTATCGGGAAGAGTAATTCACCCCTCCACTTT

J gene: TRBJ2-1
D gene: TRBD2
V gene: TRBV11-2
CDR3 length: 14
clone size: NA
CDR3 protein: CASSPLAGWDEQFF
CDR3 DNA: TGTGCCAGCAGCCCCCTAGCGGGATGGGATGAGCAGTTCTTC

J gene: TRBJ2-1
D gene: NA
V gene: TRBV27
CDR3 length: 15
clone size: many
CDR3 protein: CASSLEYRGYNEQFF
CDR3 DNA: TGTGCCAGCAGTTTAGAGTATCGGGGTTACAATGAGCAGTTCTTC

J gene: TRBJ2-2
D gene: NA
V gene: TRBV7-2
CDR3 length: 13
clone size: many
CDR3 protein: CASSLRFTGELFF
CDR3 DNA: TGTGCCAGCAGCTTAAGATTCACCGGGGAGCTGTTTTTT

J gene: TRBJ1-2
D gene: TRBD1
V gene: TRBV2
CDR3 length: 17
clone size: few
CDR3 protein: CASSEVLDRDSNYGYTF
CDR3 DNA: TGTGCCAGCAGTGAAGTTTTGGACAGGGATTCTAACTATGGCTACACCTTC

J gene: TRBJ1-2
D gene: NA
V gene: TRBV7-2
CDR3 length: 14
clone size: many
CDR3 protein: CASSLGTVVWGYTF
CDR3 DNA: TGTGCCAGCAGCCTCGGGACGGTCGTTTGGGGCTACACCTTC

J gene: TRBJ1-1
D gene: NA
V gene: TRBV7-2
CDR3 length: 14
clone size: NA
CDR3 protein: CASSLVVSGTEAFF
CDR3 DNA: TGTGCCAGCAGCTTAGTAGTCAGCGGGACTGAAGCTTTCTTT

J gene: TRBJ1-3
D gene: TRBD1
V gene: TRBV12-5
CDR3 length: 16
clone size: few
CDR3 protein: CASGLVRQGFGNTIYF
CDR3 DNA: TGTGCTAGTGGTTTGGTAAGACAGGGGTTCGGAAACACCATATATTTT

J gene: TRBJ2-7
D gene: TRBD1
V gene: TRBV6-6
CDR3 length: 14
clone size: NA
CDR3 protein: CATETGGDSYEQYF
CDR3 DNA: TGTGCCACCGAGACAGGGGGCGATTCCTACGAGCAGTACTTC

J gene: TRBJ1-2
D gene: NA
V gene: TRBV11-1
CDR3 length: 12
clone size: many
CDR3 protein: CASSDKYYGYTF
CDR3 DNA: TGTGCCAGCAGCGACAAATACTATGGCTACACCTTC

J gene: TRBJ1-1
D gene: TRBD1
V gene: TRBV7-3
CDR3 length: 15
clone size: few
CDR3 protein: CASSSPGTANTEAFF
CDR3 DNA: TGTGCCAGCAGCTCTCCCGGGACAGCAAACACTGAAGCTTTCTTT

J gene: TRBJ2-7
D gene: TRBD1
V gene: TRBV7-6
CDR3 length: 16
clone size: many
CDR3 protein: CASSLSDRGPSYEQYF
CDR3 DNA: TGTGCCAGCAGCCTGTCGGACAGGGGGCCATCCTACGAGCAGTACTTC

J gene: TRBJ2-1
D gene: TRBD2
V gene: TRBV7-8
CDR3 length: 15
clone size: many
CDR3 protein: CASSLSGGDYNEQFF
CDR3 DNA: TGTGCCAGCAGCCTTAGCGGGGGGGACTACAATGAGCAGTTCTTC

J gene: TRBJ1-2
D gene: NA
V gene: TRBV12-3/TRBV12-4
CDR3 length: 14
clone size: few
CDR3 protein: CASSPRGPSYGYTF
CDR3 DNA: TGTGCCAGCAGTCCTCGGGGCCCCAGCTATGGCTACACCTTC

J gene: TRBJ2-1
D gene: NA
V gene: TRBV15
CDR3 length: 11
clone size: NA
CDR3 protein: CATSNTNEQFF
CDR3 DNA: TGTGCCACCAGCAACACCAATGAGCAGTTCTTC

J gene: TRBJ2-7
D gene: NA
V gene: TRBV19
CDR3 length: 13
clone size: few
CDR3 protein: CASTPGESYEQYF
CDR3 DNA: TGTGCCAGTACCCCGGGAGAATCCTACGAGCAGTACTTC

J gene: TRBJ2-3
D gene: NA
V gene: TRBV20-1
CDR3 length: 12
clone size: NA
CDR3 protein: CSASYVTDTQYF
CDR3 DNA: TGCAGTGCTAGTTACGTAACAGATACGCAGTATTTT

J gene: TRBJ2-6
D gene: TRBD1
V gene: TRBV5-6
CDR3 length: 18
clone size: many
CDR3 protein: CASSRGQGPYSGANVLTF
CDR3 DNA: TGTGCCAGCAGCCGCGGACAGGGCCCCTACTCTGGGGCCAACGTCCTGACTTTC

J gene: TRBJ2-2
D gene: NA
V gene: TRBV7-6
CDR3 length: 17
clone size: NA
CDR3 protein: CASSPLGGRVNTGELFF
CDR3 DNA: TGTGCCAGCAGCCCCCTGGGGGGACGGGTGAACACCGGGGAGCTGTTTTTT

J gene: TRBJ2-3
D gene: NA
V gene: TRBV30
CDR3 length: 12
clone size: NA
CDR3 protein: CAWRFRGDTQYF
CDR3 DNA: TGTGCCTGGAGGTTTCGGGGGGATACGCAGTATTTT

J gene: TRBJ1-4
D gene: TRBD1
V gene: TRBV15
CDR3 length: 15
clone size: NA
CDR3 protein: CATSRDHRGAEKLFF
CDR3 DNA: TGTGCCACCAGCAGAGATCACAGGGGAGCTGAAAAACTGTTTTTT

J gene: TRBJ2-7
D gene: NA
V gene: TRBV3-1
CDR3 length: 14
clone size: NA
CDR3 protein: CASSQAEPYNEQYF
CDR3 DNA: TGTGCCAGCAGCCAAGCGGAGCCCTACAATGAGCAGTACTTC

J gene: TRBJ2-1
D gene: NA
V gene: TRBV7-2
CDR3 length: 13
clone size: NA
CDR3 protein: CASSPSRQYEQFF
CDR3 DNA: TGTGCCAGCAGCCCATCGCGACAGTATGAGCAGTTCTTC

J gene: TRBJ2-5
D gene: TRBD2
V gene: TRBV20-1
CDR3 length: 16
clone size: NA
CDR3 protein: CSASRTSSGGWETQYF
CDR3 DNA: TGCAGTGCCTCAAGGACCTCCAGCGGGGGGTGGGAGACCCAGTACTTC

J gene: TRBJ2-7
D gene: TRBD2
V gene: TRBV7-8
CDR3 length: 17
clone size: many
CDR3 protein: CASSFSASGRAGYEQYF
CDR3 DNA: TGTGCCAGCAGCTTTTCTGCTAGCGGGAGGGCCGGGTACGAGCAGTACTTC

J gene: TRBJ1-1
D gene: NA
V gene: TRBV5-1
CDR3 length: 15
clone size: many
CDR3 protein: CASSRLGTENTEAFF
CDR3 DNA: TGCGCCAGCAGCCGGCTGGGGACGGAGAACACTGAAGCTTTCTTT

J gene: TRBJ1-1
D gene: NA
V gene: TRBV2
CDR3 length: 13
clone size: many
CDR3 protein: CASSEQENTEAFF
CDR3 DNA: TGTGCCAGCAGTGAACAGGAGAACACTGAAGCTTTCTTT

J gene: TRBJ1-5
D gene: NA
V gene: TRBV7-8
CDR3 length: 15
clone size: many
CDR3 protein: CASSAARPPNQPQHF
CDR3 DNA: TGTGCCAGCAGCGCGGCTCGGCCTCCTAATCAGCCCCAGCATTTT

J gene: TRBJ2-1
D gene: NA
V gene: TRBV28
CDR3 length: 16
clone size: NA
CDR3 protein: CASTTVGLPSYNEQFF
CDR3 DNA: TGTGCCAGCACCACTGTGGGACTTCCATCCTACAATGAGCAGTTCTTC

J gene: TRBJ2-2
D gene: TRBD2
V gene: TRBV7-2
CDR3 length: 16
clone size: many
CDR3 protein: CASSSTSGIVTGELFF
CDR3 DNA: TGTGCCAGCAGCTCGACTAGCGGGATAGTCACCGGGGAGCTGTTTTTT

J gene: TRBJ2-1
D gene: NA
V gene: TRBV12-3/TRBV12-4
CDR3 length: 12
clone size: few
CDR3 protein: CASRTASNEQFF
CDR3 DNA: TGTGCCAGCAGGACGGCGTCAAATGAGCAGTTCTTC

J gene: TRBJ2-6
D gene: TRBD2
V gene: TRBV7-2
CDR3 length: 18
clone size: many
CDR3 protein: CASSKGLAGGSGANVLTF
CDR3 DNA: TGTGCCAGCAGCAAGGGACTAGCGGGAGGAAGTGGGGCCAACGTCCTGACTTTC